This T cell receptor beta chain was retrieved from a study of cytomegalovirus exposure and HLA in healthy donors. Notes on the study in general: In vitro confirmation showed three CMV-associated chains to be CMV antigen specific. Some TCR beta chains (about 170 of them) were listed as cytomegalovirus-associated. Later work found that TCR association rates differed between HLA loci; DRB1 had the most and HLA-C the fewest.

The table lists this clone with a few counts. What it recognizes is unknown. The PCR was carried out with 60 Vbeta primers and 13 Jbeta primers. This table comes from immunoSEQ multiplex PCR, and its TCRdb copy is limited to in-frame clones, with some not included. Of tens of thousands of clones listed, about two thirds were seen once; the top ten hold 4.4%. The receptor was derived from a woman aged 50 to 60 in good health and CMV-seronegative. Sequences were obtained from PBMCs.

DNA for the CDR3: TGTGCCAGCAGCTTACGGGGGGGCGAAGCTTTCTTT. This sequence encodes CASSLRGGEAFF. V usage is TRBV13 and J usage is TRBJ1-1, with D possibly TRBD1 on 6 matching bases. Germline values: CDR1 PRHDT, CDR2 FYEKMQ (reference sequence). The ends were cut back, 2 bases at V and 8 bases at J, with 9 bases in the middle. The CDR3 length is 12 residues. Combining the CDR3 with reference TRBV13 and TRBJ1-1 gives the whole variable domain AAGVIQSPRHLIKEKRETATLKCYPIPRHDTVYWYQQGPGQDPQFLISFYEKMQSDKGSIPDRFSAQQFSDYHSELNMSSLELGDSALYFCASSLRGGEAFFGQGTRLTVV.